These 13 T cell receptor beta chains came from one sample sequenced in a study of blood T cell repertoires in COVID-19 (dated by TCRdb to 2018 to 2021). Receptor libraries were prepared by the immunoSEQ multiplex PCR assay. TCRdb stores this immuneACCESS table with in-frame sequences only. Part of the clones is absent; in the studies checked, under half of the shortfall reflects unresolved V genes, and no reason is known for the rest. The sample records hundreds of thousands of clones, nearly 90% of which are singletons. The top ten constitute roughly 0.8% of the sample. Sequencing was done on a sample of peripheral blood. The receptors were sampled from a woman in her twenties or thirties with acute or convalescent COVID-19.

Only a few counts were recorded for this clone. This rearrangement joins TRBV25-1 to TRBJ2-1, with 9 bases that match TRBD2. With 4 bases clipped from V and 1 base from J, the junction kept 11 bases outside the gene matches. Germline loops: CDR1 MGHDK, CDR2 SYGVNS. The CDR3 covers 18 residues. The CDR3 bases are TGTGCCAGCAGTGCCGATACCTCTAGCGGGAATTCCTACAATGAGCAGTTCTTC. Amino acids: CASSADTSSGNSYNEQFF.

The chain carries TRBV27 and TRBJ1-4; TRBD1 aligns across 8 bases. The CDR3 covers 16 residues. Per germline, CDR1 MNHEY and CDR2 SMNVEV (reference sequence). The trim removed 5 bases at V and 7 bases at J, leaving 12 bases unmatched. The CDR3 nucleotides read TGTGCCAGCAGTCCCGCCCAGGGGGCCCGGGGTGAAAAACTGTTTTTT. This codes for CASSPAQGARGEKLFF.

The rearrangement joins TRBV19 to TRBJ1-4; 7 bases align to TRBD1. There are 16 residues in the CDR3. Germline CDR1 reads LNHDA; CDR2 reads SQIVND (reference sequence). Unmatched junction bases numbered 12, after V lost 3 bases and J lost 8 bases. The CDR3 here is CASSIGGDSPREKLFF. The DNA for the CDR3 is TGTGCCAGTAGTATCGGGGGGGACAGCCCCAGGGAAAAACTGTTTTTT.

The CDR3 sequence is CASKSLAGGETQYF. As DNA, the CDR3 is TGTGCCAGCAAGTCCCTAGCGGGCGGGGAGACCCAGTACTTC. This sequence joins TRBV7-2 and TRBJ2-5; 8 bases agree with TRBD2. CDR3 length: 14 residues. Germline V CDR1 and CDR2: SGHTA, FQGNSA. Trimming at V came to 7 bases and at J to 5 bases, leaving 9 bases not matched to a gene.

The rearrangement uses TRBV9 and TRBJ2-4, with 7 nucleotides matching TRBD1. This CDR3 spans 13 amino acids. Germline V gives CDR1 SGDLS, CDR2 YYNGEE. Trimming took 0 bases from V and 8 from J; bases not matched to a gene: 2. The CDR3 here is CASSVVTGDIQYF. Written as DNA, the CDR3 is TGTGCCAGCAGCGTAGTCACAGGGGACATTCAGTACTTC.

The V gene is TRBV12-3 or TRBV12-4, the J gene TRBJ2-2; D gene uncertain. V was shortened by 8 bases and J by 0 bases, with 7 bases between the two germline ends. CDR3 length equals 13 residues. CDR3: CASGRSNTGELFF. In DNA, the CDR3 is TGTGCCAGCGGCAGATCGAACACCGGGGAGCTGTTTTTT.

The J gene is TRBJ2-4, the V gene TRBV29-1; 7 bases match TRBD1. Germline CDR1 SQVTM, CDR2 ANQGSEA. Losses at the gene ends were 0 bases for V and 3 bases for J; bases not matched to a gene: 11. CDR3 length: 17 residues. The CDR3 region is CSVEDGRQGWDKNIQYF. The CDR3 DNA sequence: TGCAGCGTTGAAGACGGTCGACAGGGATGGGACAAAAACATTCAGTACTTC.

The chain joins TRBV14 to TRBJ1-2, with D unresolved. The germline V gene encodes CDR1 SGHDN and CDR2 FVKESK. The CDR3 loop spans 13 amino acids. Trimming left V 0 bases short and J 8 bases short, with 10 bases between. The CDR3 DNA reads TGTGCCAGCAGCCAAGACGAGAGGTTAGGCTACACCTTC. Translating it yields CASSQDERLGYTF.

J is TRBJ2-5 and V is TRBV9; TRBD1 is a possible D gene (5 bases). The CDR3 runs to 15 residues. Germline-derived CDR1 and CDR2 are SGDLS and YYNGEE. V shed 0 bases and J shed 3 bases, with 12 bases lying between them. CDR3 in amino acids: CASSVDSAGKETQYF. The CDR3 DNA follows: TGTGCCAGCAGCGTAGATTCCGCAGGGAAAGAGACCCAGTACTTC.

The chain uses TRBV19 and TRBJ1-4; D may be TRBD1 (6 bases). The germline CDR1 and CDR2 sequences are LNHDA and SQIVND (reference sequence). Trimming stripped 6 bases from V and 7 bases from J, with 15 bases between. The CDR3 spans 14 residues. In DNA, the CDR3 is TGTGCCAGTAGCCAGGGGTTCCCCAGTGAAAAACTGTTTTTT. It translates to CASSQGFPSEKLFF.

This clone was detected once. The chain couples TRBV7-2 to TRBJ2-3; TRBD1 matches 8 bases. Germline CDR1 SGHTA, CDR2 FQGNSA. V trimming: 4 bases; J trimming: 6 bases; junction bases outside the gene matches: 9. The CDR3 extends over 15 amino acids. The CDR3 DNA sequence: TGTGCCAGCAGCTCCGGACAGGGTAAATGGGATACGCAGTATTTT. Protein sequence: CASSSGQGKWDTQYF.

The chain carries TRBV7-2 and TRBJ2-7, with 8 bases fitting TRBD1. The CDR3 extends over 15 amino acids. V dropped 5 bases and J dropped 3; count of bases not matched to a gene: 9. From germline, CDR1 is SGHTA and CDR2 FQGNSA. DNA of the CDR3: TGTGCCAGCAGCCCACTGGCAGGGGGCTACTACGAGCAGTACTTC. Translated, it gives CASSPLAGGYYEQYF.

The gene calls are TRBV29-1 and TRBJ1-1; 7 bases fit TRBD1. Trimming cost V 4 bases and J 0 bases; bases outside gene matches: 5. Per germline, CDR1 SQVTM and CDR2 ANQGSEA. There are 14 residues in the CDR3. This CDR3 is CSVAGTAMNTEAFF. The CDR3 bases are TGCAGCGTTGCCGGGACAGCCATGAACACTGAAGCTTTCTTT.